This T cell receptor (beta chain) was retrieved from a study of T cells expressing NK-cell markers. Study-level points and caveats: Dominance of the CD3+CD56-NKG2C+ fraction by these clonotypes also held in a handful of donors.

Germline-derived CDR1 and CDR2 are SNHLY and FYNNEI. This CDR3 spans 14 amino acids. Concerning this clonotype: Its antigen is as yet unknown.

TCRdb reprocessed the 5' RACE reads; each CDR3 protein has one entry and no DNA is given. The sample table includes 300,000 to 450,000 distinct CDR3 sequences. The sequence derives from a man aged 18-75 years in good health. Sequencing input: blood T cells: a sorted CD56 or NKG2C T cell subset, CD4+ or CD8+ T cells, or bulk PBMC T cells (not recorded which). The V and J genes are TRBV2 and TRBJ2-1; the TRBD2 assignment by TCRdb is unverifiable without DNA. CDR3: CASSWGRPGDEQFF.